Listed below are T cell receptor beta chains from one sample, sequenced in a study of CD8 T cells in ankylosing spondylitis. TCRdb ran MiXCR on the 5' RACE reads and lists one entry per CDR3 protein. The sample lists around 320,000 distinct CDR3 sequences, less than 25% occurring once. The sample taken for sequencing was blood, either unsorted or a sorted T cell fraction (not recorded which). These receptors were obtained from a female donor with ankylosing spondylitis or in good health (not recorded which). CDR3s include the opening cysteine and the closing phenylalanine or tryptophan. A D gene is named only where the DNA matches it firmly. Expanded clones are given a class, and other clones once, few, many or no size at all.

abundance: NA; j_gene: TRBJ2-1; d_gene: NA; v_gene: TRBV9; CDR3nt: TGTGCCAGCAGCACCGGGGGCTCTTCCTACAATGAGCAGTTCTTC; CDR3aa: CASSTGGSSYNEQFF
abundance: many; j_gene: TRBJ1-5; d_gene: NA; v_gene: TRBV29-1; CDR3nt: TGCAGCGTTGAACGGCCCGCCGTCTGTCGGCCCCAGCATTTT; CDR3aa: CSVERPAVCRPQHF
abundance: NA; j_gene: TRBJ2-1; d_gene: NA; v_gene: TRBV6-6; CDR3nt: TGTGCCAGCAGGCTAGGGGTTGGGAATGAGCAGTTCTTC; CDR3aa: CASRLGVGNEQFF
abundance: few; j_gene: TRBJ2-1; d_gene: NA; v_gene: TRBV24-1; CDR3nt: TGTGCCACCAGTGGAAACGGCGGGCTGAATGAGCAGTTCTTC; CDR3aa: CATSGNGGLNEQFF
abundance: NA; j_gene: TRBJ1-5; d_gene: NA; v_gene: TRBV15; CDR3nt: TGTGCCACCAGCAGACAGGGCTATAATCAGCCCCAGCATTTT; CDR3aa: CATSRQGYNQPQHF
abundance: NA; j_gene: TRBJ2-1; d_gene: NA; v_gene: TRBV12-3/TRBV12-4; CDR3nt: TGTGCCAGCAGCAATGCGGTCCCAAGGGAGCAGTTCTTC; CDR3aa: CASSNAVPREQFF
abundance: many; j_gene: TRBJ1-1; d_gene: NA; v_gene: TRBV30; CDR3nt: TGTGCCTGGGGAGGTAAGAACACTGAAGCTTTCTTT; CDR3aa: CAWGGKNTEAFF
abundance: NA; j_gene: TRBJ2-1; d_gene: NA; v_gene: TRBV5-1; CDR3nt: TGCGCCAGCAGCTTTTTTGGGACCAACAATGAGCAGTTCTTC; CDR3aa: CASSFFGTNNEQFF
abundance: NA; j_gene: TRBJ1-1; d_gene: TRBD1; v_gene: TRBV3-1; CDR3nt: TGTGCCAGCACCCACGGGACAGGGAACACTGAAGCTTTCTTT; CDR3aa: CASTHGTGNTEAFF
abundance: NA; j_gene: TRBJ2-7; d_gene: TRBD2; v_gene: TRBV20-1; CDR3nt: TGCAGTGCTAGAGGTAAAGCGGGAGACGAGCAGTACTTC; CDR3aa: CSARGKAGDEQYF
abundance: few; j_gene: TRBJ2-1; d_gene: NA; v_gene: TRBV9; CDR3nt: TGTGCCAGCAGCGTTGGCTCGGGGTCCTACAATGAGCAGTTCTTC; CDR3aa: CASSVGSGSYNEQFF
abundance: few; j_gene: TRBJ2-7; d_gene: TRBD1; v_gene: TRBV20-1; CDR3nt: TGCAGTGCTAGAGATCGGAGACAGGGCGGGCGCGAGCAGTACTTC; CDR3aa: CSARDRRQGGREQYF
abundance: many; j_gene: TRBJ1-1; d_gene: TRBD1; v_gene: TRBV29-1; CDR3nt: TGCAGCGTCGTGGGACAGGGGGGAAGGGAAGCTTTCTTT; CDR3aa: CSVVGQGGREAFF
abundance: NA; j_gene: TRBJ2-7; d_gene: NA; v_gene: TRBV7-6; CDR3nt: TGTGCCAGCAGCTGGGGCAGCTCCTACGAGCAGTACTTC; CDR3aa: CASSWGSSYEQYF
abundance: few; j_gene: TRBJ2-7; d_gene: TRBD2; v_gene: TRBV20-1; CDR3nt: TGCAGTGCTAGCAAAATAGCGGGAGGTCTGTCGTACGAGCAGTACTTC; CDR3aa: CSASKIAGGLSYEQYF
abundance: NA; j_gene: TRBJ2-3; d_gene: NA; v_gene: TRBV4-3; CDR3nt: TGCGCCAGCAGCCAATCCTTCCCCACAGATACGCAGTATTTT; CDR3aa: CASSQSFPTDTQYF
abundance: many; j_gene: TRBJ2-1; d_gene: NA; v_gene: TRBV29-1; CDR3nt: TGCAGCGTTGGGGCGGCTGGCTACAATGAGCAGTTCTTC; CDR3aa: CSVGAAGYNEQFF
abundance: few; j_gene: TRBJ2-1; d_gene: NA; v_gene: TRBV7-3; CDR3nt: TGTGCCAGCGCCGAACTAGACTACAATGAGCAGTTCTTC; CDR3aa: CASAELDYNEQFF
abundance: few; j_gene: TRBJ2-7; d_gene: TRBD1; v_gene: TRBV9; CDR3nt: TGTGCCAGCAGCGTCTCGGGACAGGGGGCCTACGAGCAGTACTTC; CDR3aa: CASSVSGQGAYEQYF
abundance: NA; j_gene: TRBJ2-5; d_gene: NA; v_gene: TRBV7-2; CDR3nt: TGTGCCAGCAGCTTAGGGGGCCCGTCGGAGACCCAGTACTTC; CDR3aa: CASSLGGPSETQYF
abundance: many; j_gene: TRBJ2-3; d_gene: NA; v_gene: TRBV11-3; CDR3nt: TGTGCCAGCAGCTTATCGGCCAGCACAGATACGCAGTATTTT; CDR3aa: CASSLSASTDTQYF
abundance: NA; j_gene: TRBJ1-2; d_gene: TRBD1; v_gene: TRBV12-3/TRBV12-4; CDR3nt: TGTGCCAGCAGTCGGGACAGGGGAAATGGCTACACCTTC; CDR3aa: CASSRDRGNGYTF
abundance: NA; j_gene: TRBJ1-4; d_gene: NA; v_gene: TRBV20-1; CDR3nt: TGCAGTGCGCGACGGGGGATAAATGAAAAACTGTTTTTT; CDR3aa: CSARRGINEKLFF
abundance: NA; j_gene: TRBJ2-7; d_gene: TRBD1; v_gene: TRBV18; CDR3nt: TGTGCCAGCTCACCCGGGACAGGGATCTCCTACGAGCAGTACTTC; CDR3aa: CASSPGTGISYEQYF
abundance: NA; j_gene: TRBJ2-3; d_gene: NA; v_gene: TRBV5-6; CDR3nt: TGTGCCAGCAGCCACAGGGAAATACTTACAGATACGCAGTATTTT; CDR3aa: CASSHREILTDTQYF
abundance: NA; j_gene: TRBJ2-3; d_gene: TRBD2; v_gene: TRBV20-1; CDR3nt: TGCAGTGCTAGTATAGCGGGAGGGAGCACAGATACGCAGTATTTT; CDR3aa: CSASIAGGSTDTQYF
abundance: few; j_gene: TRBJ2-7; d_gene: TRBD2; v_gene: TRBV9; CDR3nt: TGTGCCAGCAGCCCTGGGAGGGTGACCTACGAGCAGTACTTC; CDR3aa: CASSPGRVTYEQYF
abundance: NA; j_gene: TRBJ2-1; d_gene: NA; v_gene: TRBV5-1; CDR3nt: TGCGCCAGCAGCTTGAGTAGTAGAGGCAATGAGCAGTTCTTC; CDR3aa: CASSLSSRGNEQFF
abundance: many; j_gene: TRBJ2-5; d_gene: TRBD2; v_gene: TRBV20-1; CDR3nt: TGCAGTTTCGGGACTAGCGGGATGGAGACCCAGTACTTC; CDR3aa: CSFGTSGMETQYF
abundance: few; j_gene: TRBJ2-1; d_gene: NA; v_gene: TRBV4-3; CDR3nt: TGCGCCAGCAGCCAAGATTACACCTACAATGAGCAGTTCTTC; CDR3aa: CASSQDYTYNEQFF
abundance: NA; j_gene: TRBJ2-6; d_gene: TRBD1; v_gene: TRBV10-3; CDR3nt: TGTGCCATCAGCCCGGGACAGGCCTCTGGGGCCAACGTCCTGACTTTC; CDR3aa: CAISPGQASGANVLTF
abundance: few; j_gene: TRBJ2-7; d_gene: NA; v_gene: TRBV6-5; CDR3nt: TGTGCCAGCAGTTCCAGGGGCAGGGGAAAGTACGAGCAGTACTTC; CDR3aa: CASSSRGRGKYEQYF
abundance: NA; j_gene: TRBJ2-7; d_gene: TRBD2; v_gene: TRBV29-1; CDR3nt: TGCAGCGTTGTATTCGGGAGGGCCAGCGAGCAGTACTTC; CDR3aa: CSVVFGRASEQYF
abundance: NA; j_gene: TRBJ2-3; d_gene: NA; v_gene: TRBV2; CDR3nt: TGTGCCAGCAGGGCTCAATCAACTAGCACAGATACGCAGTATTTT; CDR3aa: CASRAQSTSTDTQYF
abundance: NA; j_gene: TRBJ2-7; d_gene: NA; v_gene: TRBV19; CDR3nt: TGTGCCAGTAGTATAGTACGGGGCTCCACCTACGAGCAGTACTTC; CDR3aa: CASSIVRGSTYEQYF
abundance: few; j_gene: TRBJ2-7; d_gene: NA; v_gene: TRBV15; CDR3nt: TGTGCCACCAGCAGAGAGCGAGCCTTCTCCGAGCAGTACTTC; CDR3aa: CATSRERAFSEQYF
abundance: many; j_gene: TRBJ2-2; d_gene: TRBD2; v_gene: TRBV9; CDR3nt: TGTGCCAGCAGCGTAGAAGGTAGCGGGAGGTCGGACACCGGGGAGCTGTTTTTT; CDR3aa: CASSVEGSGRSDTGELFF
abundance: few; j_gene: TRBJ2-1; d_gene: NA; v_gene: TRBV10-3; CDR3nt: TGTGCCCACCGAGGTGGCACCTACAATGAGCAGTTCTTC; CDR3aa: CAHRGGTYNEQFF
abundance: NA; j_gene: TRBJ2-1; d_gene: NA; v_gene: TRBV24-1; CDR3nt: TGTGCCACCAGTGGTGCCGAATCCTCCTACAATGAGCAGTTCTTC; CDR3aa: CATSGAESSYNEQFF
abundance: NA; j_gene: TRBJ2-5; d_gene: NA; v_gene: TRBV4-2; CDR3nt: TGTGCCAGCAGCCATGGGACTTGGCGGGAGACCCAGTACTTC; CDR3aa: CASSHGTWRETQYF
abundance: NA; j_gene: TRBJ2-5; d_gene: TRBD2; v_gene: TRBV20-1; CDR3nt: TGCAGTGCCGAGGATGGCGGGAGCAGGGAGACCCAGTACTTC; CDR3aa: CSAEDGGSRETQYF
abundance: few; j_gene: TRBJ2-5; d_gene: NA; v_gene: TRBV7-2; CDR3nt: TGTGCCAGCAGCTCGCAGGGTCGGGAGACCCAGTACTTC; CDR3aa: CASSSQGRETQYF
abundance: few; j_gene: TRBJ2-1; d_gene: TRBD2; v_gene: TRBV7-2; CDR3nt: TGTGCCAGCAGCTTAGCTGGCGGGAGGGCTTTCAATGAGCAGTTCTTC; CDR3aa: CASSLAGGRAFNEQFF
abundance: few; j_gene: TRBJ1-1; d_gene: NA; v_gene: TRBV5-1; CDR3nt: TGCGCCAGCAGCTTCGGGGCCGGTGGAAACACTGAAGCTTTCTTT; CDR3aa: CASSFGAGGNTEAFF
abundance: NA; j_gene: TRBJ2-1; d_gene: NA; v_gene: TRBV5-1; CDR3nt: TGCGCCAGCAGGAGTCTCCAGGGGAACAATGAGCAGTTCTTC; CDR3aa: CASRSLQGNNEQFF
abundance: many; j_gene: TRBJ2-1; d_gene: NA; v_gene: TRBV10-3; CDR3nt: TGTGCCATAGGTCGACTAGACCTAGGGGTTTACAATGAGCAGTTCTTC; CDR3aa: CAIGRLDLGVYNEQFF
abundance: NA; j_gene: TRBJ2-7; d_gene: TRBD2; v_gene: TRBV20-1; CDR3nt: TGCAGTGCTAGAGATATCCCGGGACTAGCGGCCTACGAGCAGTACTTC; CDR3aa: CSARDIPGLAAYEQYF
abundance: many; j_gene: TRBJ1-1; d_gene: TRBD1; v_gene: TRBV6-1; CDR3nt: TGTGCCAGCAACAACAGGGGGAACACTGAAGCTTTCTTT; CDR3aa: CASNNRGNTEAFF
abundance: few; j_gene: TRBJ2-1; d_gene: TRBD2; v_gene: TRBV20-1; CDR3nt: TGCAAAGGGACTAGCGGGAGGAATGAGCAGTTCTTC; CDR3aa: CKGTSGRNEQFF
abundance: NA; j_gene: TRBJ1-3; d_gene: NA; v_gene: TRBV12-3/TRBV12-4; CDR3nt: TGTGCCAGCAGTTTGGGAGGGGTTAACACCATATATTTT; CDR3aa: CASSLGGVNTIYF
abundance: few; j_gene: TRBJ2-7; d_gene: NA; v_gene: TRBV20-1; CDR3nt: TGCAGTCCGACCCGGCCTAGTGGGAGGAGGGAGCAGTACTTC; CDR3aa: CSPTRPSGRREQYF